A selection of T cell receptor beta chains follows, all from one sample in a study of vaccination effects on CD4 cells after COVID-19. Their target antigens are unknown. TCRdb's copy holds only in-frame clones and misses some; the assay was immunoSEQ multiplex PCR. The table shows roughly 70,000 clones, with 76% occurring only once. The sequencing here drew on CD4+ T cells from PBMCs cultured with HCoV-OC43 spike peptides, taken after COVID-19 vaccination. The source of these receptors is a human donor who received a COVID-19 vaccine. CDR3s include the opening cysteine and the closing phenylalanine or tryptophan. Fields, in order: D gene, V gene, clone size, J gene, CDR3 DNA, CDR3 protein. The D gene is left open where the match is weak. Clone size is shown for a subset of rows, as once, few, many or a class of expanded clone.

D: NA; V: TRBV24-1; size: NA; J: TRBJ2-1; DNA: TGTGCCACCAGTGCCCTAACCGGGAATGAGCAGTTCTTC; CDR3: CATSALTGNEQFF
D: TRBD1; V: TRBV2; size: NA; J: TRBJ1-2; DNA: TGTGCCAGCAGCGGGACAGGCCTTCATGGCTATGGCTACACCTTC; CDR3: CASSGTGLHGYGYTF
D: TRBD1; V: TRBV5-8; size: NA; J: TRBJ1-6; DNA: TGTGCCAGCAGCTTCCTGGGGACAGCAAATTCACCCCTCCACTTT; CDR3: CASSFLGTANSPLHF
D: NA; V: TRBV25-1; size: NA; J: TRBJ1-5; DNA: TGTGCCAGCAGTGAAGACTGGGACGGGAGTGGGCCCCAGCATTTT; CDR3: CASSEDWDGSGPQHF
D: NA; V: TRBV7-2; size: NA; J: TRBJ2-5; DNA: TGTGCCAGCAGCTCGTCCGAGACCCAGTACTTC; CDR3: CASSSSETQYF
D: NA; V: TRBV5-1; size: NA; J: TRBJ1-2; DNA: TGCGCCAGCAGCTTTGGGGGCCCGGGATATGGCTACACCTTC; CDR3: CASSFGGPGYGYTF
D: NA; V: TRBV19; size: once; J: TRBJ2-3; DNA: TGTGCCAGTAGTGGGGGGACTAGCACAGATACGCAGTATTTT; CDR3: CASSGGTSTDTQYF
D: NA; V: TRBV10-3; size: few; J: TRBJ2-1; DNA: TGTGCCATCTCTTCCGGGACATCCTACAATGAGCAGTTCTTC; CDR3: CAISSGTSYNEQFF
D: NA; V: TRBV6-5; size: NA; J: TRBJ2-2; DNA: TGTGCCAGCAGACCCGACAGGAACACCGGGGAGCTGTTTTTT; CDR3: CASRPDRNTGELFF
D: TRBD1; V: TRBV24-1; size: NA; J: TRBJ2-3; DNA: TGTGCCACCAGTGATCCGGGACAGACTAGCACAGATACGCAGTATTTT; CDR3: CATSDPGQTSTDTQYF
D: NA; V: TRBV18; size: NA; J: TRBJ1-3; DNA: TGTGCCAGCTCACAAAGCGGGCTAGCTGGAAACACCATATATTTT; CDR3: CASSQSGLAGNTIYF
D: TRBD2; V: TRBV2; size: NA; J: TRBJ2-5; DNA: TGTGCCAGCAGTGCTAGCGGGCCGACGCGGGGGAGGGAGACCCAGTACTTC; CDR3: CASSASGPTRGRETQYF
D: NA; V: TRBV6-6; size: NA; J: TRBJ1-6; DNA: TGTGCCAGCAGTTACTCGATTGCGGATTCACCCCTCCACTTT; CDR3: CASSYSIADSPLHF
D: TRBD1; V: TRBV10-2; size: NA; J: TRBJ1-4; DNA: TGCGCCACCGGGGGACAGTCGAGAAGGGAAGAAAAACTGTTTTTT; CDR3: CATGGQSRREEKLFF